The 23 T cell receptor beta chains presented below share a single source sample, sequenced in a study of T cell repertoires in cytomegalovirus infection. Using its own MiXCR run on the reads, TCRdb lists one record per CDR3 protein. The top ten hold approximately 19% of the sample, which has roughly 280,000 distinct CDR3 sequences, 22% seen once. No antigen has been assigned to these receptors. The sample was cultured PBMCs, taken from culture after CMV antigen stimulation. Source of these receptors: a human donor in good health (CMV status not recorded). Some clones in this sample may be carry-over from other donors' samples.

This clonotype showed up many times. V and J are TRBV7-8 and TRBJ2-7; a possible D gene is TRBD2 (6 bases). This CDR3 comprises 15 residues. V was pared by 2 bases and J by 0 bases, with 11 bases between. In germline, CDR1 is SGHVS, CDR2 FQNEAQ. The CDR3 protein is CASSLFGSASYEQYF. CDR3 coding DNA: TGTGCCAGCAGCTTATTCGGGAGTGCCTCCTACGAGCAGTACTTC.

This clonotype was seen more than once but under ten times. The chain joins TRBV18 to TRBJ2-3; TRBD2 agrees at 10 bases. CDR3 length: 15 residues. The V and J ends lost 1 base and 4 bases, in that order; junction bases with no gene match: 2. Germline assignment: CDR1 KGHSH and CDR2 LQKENI. DNA for the CDR3: TGTGCCAGCTCACCACAGCGGGAGGGAGCAGATACGCAGTATTTT. It yields the protein CASSPQREGADTQYF.

This clonotype was detected a few times. J is TRBJ2-1 and V is TRBV20-1; D is uncertain. There are 15 residues in the CDR3. CDR1 and CDR2 from the germline V gene are DFQATT and SNEGSKA (reference sequence). V lost 0 bases and J 4 bases, leaving 13 bases between the germline ends. CDR3 region: CSARDNLATYNEQFF. CDR3 DNA sequence: TGCAGTGCTAGAGATAATTTAGCTACTTACAATGAGCAGTTCTTC.

The CDR3 protein is CASRPPGTGGFTEAFF. As DNA, the CDR3 is TGTGCCAGCAGACCCCCCGGGACAGGGGGCTTTACTGAAGCTTTCTTT. The chain links TRBV6-1 to TRBJ1-1; TRBD1 aligns across 12 bases. Germline-derived CDR1 and CDR2 are MNHNS and SASEGT. V gave up 6 bases and J gave up 5 bases; unmatched junction bases: 10. The CDR3 sequence is 16 residues long.

This clonotype has ten or more counts. V gene TRBV7-2 combines with J gene TRBJ2-7, with TRBD1 as a possible D gene (6 bases). The germline CDR1 and CDR2 sequences are SGHTA and FQGNSA. Trimming stripped 3 bases from V and 0 bases from J, with 15 bases between. This CDR3 has 16 residues. The CDR3 DNA sequence: TGTGCCAGCAGCTTGGCTGGGGGCGGTTCCTCCTACGAGCAGTACTTC. Its translation: CASSLAGGGSSYEQYF.

This rearrangement joins TRBV12-3 or TRBV12-4 to TRBJ1-1; D uncertain. The CDR3 extends over 12 amino acids. Trimming left V 3 bases short and J 5 bases short, with 7 bases between. CDR3 nucleotide sequence: TGTGCCAGCAGTTTTTCAGAGACTGAAGCTTTCTTT. Translation: CASSFSETEAFF.

There are many counts of this clonotype. This rearrangement joins TRBV7-2 to TRBJ2-3; 8 nucleotides match TRBD2. V was clipped by 5 bases and J by 3 bases; unmatched bases: 7. Germline CDR1 reads SGHTA; CDR2 reads FQGNSA. CDR3 size: 15 residues. CDR3 region: CASSKSGRGTDTQYF. DNA for the CDR3: TGTGCCAGCAGCAAAAGCGGGAGAGGGACAGATACGCAGTATTTT.

The V call is TRBV7-8, the J call TRBJ1-5, with unresolved D. CDR1 SGHVS and CDR2 FQNEAQ come from the germline V gene. Trimming left V 1 base short and J 9 bases short, with 19 bases between. The CDR3 is made up of 16 amino acids. CDR3 loop: CASSLEGGGRLAPQHF. The CDR3 DNA reads TGTGCCAGCAGCTTAGAGGGTGGAGGCCGACTGGCGCCCCAGCATTTT.

This clonotype was counted only a few times. The chain uses TRBV7-2 and TRBJ2-7; no definite D call. The CDR3 spans 12 residues. The ends were cut back, 5 bases at V and 3 bases at J, with 8 bases in the middle. Germline assignment: CDR1 SGHTA and CDR2 FQGNSA. In DNA, the CDR3 is TGTGCCAGCAGCCTGTTGAACTACGAGCAGTACTTC. Its protein product is CASSLLNYEQYF.

This clonotype showed up just a few times. V and J are TRBV24-1 and TRBJ2-7; 11 nucleotides agree with TRBD2. Unmatched junction bases numbered 1, after V lost 3 bases and J lost 4 bases. CDR1 and CDR2 (germline): KGHDR, SFDVKD. The CDR3 runs to 14 residues. The chain's CDR3 is CATSDGTSGYEQYF. Written as DNA, the CDR3 is TGTGCCACCAGTGATGGGACTAGCGGTTACGAGCAGTACTTC.

This clonotype has ten or more counts. V is TRBV12-3 or TRBV12-4 and J is TRBJ1-1, with unresolved D. The CDR3 has 13 residues. The V gene lost 2 bases and the J gene lost 3 bases, with 7 bases spanning the gap. This chain's CDR3 is CASSLREDTEAFF. The CDR3 DNA follows: TGTGCCAGCAGTTTAAGGGAGGACACTGAAGCTTTCTTT.

This clonotype was picked up many times. This chain uses TRBV7-2 with TRBJ2-5; D may be TRBD2 (6 bases). The CDR3 contains 16 residues. Germline V gene data show CDR1 as SGHTA and CDR2 as FQGNSA. V lost 1 base, J lost 1 base, and 13 bases lay in between. The CDR3 here is CASSLVGGTAQETQYF. CDR3 sequence (DNA): TGTGCCAGCAGCTTAGTAGGAGGGACGGCCCAAGAGACCCAGTACTTC.

V is TRBV7-2 and J is TRBJ1-5, with D perhaps TRBD1 (6 bases). V lost 4 bases to trimming and J lost 5 bases, with 9 bases between them. The CDR3 is 13 residues long. Germline-derived CDR1 and CDR2 are SGHTA and FQGNSA. DNA for the CDR3: TGTGCCAGCAGCTCAGGGGTAGATCAGCCCCAGCATTTT. Encoded protein: CASSSGVDQPQHF.

The chain joins TRBV19 to TRBJ2-1; TRBD2 is a possible D gene (5 bases). The germline V and J ends were trimmed by 6 bases and 8 bases, with 14 bases remaining between them. The CDR3 is made up of 13 amino acids. The germline V gene has CDR1 LNHDA and CDR2 SQIVND (reference sequence). The CDR3 loop is CASSGVLAYEQFF. For the CDR3, the DNA is TGTGCCAGTAGCGGCGTTCTAGCCTATGAGCAGTTCTTC. Supplemented by reference TRBV19 and TRBJ2-1, the full variable domain reads DGGITQSPKYLFRKEGQNVTLSCEQNLNHDAMYWYRQDPGQGLRLIYYSQIVNDFQKGDIAEGYSVSREKKESFPLTVTSAQKNPTAFYLCASSGVLAYEQFFGPGTRLTVL.

This clonotype was recorded a few times. The chain combines TRBV6-6 with TRBJ2-7, with TRBD1 as a possible D gene (6 bases). The length of the CDR3 is 14 residues. V was clipped by 6 bases and J by 0 bases, with 12 bases between them. CDR1 is MNHNY and CDR2 is SVGAGI in the germline V gene (reference sequence). In DNA, the CDR3 is TGTGCCAGCAGCCGAGGGACATCCTCCTACGAGCAGTACGTC. The encoded protein is CASSRGTSSYEQYV.

This clonotype was detected many times. The J gene is TRBJ1-1, the V gene TRBV6-1, with D possibly TRBD1 on 6 matching bases. The CDR3 extends over 14 amino acids. Trimming pared 7 bases from V and 4 bases from J, leaving 16 bases between. Germline V gene sequence: CDR1 MNHNS, CDR2 SASEGT. CDR3 nucleotide sequence: TGTGCCAGCAACTATCTACAGGGATCCACTGAAGCTTTCTTT. Protein sequence: CASNYLQGSTEAFF.

This clonotype was seen a few times. This rearrangement joins TRBV24-1 to TRBJ1-2, with D unresolved. Trimming took 4 bases from V and 2 from J, leaving 7 bases between them. From germline, CDR1 is KGHDR and CDR2 SFDVKD. CDR3 size: 13 residues. The CDR3 region has the DNA TGTGCCACCAGTGAGTCCCTCAACTATGGCTACACCTTC. It yields the protein CATSESLNYGYTF.

In this sample, this clonotype turned up many times. The rearrangement uses TRBV7-2 and TRBJ2-7; D is perhaps TRBD2 (5 bases). The length of the CDR3 is 14 residues. Trimming stripped 6 bases from V and 4 bases from J, with 16 bases between. Germline loops: CDR1 SGHTA, CDR2 FQGNSA. The chain's CDR3 is CASSVDAGLYEQYF. The CDR3 DNA sequence: TGTGCCAGCAGTGTGGATGCGGGCCTATACGAGCAGTACTTC.

This clonotype appeared a few times. With a much larger clone just one base away, this may be a read error. The chain recombines TRBV27 with TRBJ1-5; unclear D gene. Looked up from germline, CDR1 is MNHEY and CDR2 is SMNVEV (reference sequence). Trimming removed 6 bases at V and 3 bases at J, with 9 bases between. This CDR3 is 13 amino acids long. This CDR3 is CASSPGINQPQHF. As DNA, the CDR3 is TGTGCCAGCAGCCCGGGCATCAATCAGCCCCAGCATTTT.

The chain recombines TRBV4-1 with TRBJ2-1; D possibly matches TRBD1 or TRBD2 (5 bases each). V was cut by 5 bases and J by 6 bases, with 14 bases left in between. This CDR3 is 14 amino acids long. Germline V gene sequence: CDR1 MGHRA, CDR2 YSYEKL. The CDR3 reads CASSGTGISNEQFF. The CDR3, as DNA: TGCGCCAGCAGCGGGACCGGGATTAGCAATGAGCAGTTCTTC.

The V gene is TRBV6-5, the J gene TRBJ2-3; D may be TRBD1 or TRBD2 (5 bases each). The V and J ends lost 2 bases and 7 bases respectively, with 19 bases between them. The CDR3 covers 16 residues. Germline CDR1 and CDR2: MNHEY and SVGAGI. In DNA, the CDR3 is TGTGCCAGCAGTTACCTGGGACCTGGTGGAGGCTATACGCAGTATTTT. Encoded protein: CASSYLGPGGGYTQYF.

This clonotype was seen many times. The V call is TRBV7-2, the J call TRBJ2-7; 11 bases match TRBD2. The germline gives CDR1 SGHTA, CDR2 FQGNSA. CDR3 size: 14 residues. The trim removed 6 bases at V and 3 bases at J, leaving 4 bases unmatched. The DNA of the CDR3 is TGTGCCAGCAGTCTACTAGCGGGGGTCTACGAGCAGTACTTC. Protein: CASSLLAGVYEQYF.

There are many counts of this clonotype. The rearrangement links TRBV7-2 to TRBJ2-7; 8 bases line up with TRBD1. The CDR3 contains 14 residues. Germline trimming cut 5 bases from V and 3 bases from J; bases unmatched to any gene: 6. The V gene's germline CDR1 is SGHTA and CDR2 FQGNSA. In nucleotides, the CDR3 is TGTGCCAGCAGCCCTCGGACAGGGAGCTACGAGCAGTACTTC. Protein sequence: CASSPRTGSYEQYF.